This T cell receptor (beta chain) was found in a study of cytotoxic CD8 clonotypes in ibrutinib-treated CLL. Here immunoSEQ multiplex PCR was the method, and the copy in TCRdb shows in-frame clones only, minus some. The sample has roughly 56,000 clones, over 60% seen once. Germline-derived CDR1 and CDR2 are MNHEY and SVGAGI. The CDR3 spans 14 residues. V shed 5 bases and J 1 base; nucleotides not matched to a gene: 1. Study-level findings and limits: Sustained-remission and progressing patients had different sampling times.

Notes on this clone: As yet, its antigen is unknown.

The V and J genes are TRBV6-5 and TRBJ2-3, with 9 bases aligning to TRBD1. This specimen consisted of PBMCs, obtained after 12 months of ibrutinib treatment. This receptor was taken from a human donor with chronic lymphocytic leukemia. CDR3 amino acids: CASSRTGGTDTQYF. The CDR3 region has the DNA TGTGCCAGCAGTAGGACAGGGGGCACAGATACGCAGTATTTT.